This T cell receptor (beta chain) was obtained from a study of spatial heterogeneity in lung cancer. This clonotype was observed many times. Its antigen is not identified. Study-wide points: Mutation counts in tumors were tracked by counts of expanded intratumoral alpha and beta TCRs.

As to time point: sample taken at primary tumor resection. CDR3 length: 13 residues. The V gene's germline CDR1 is KGHSY and CDR2 FQNENV. Trimming took off 1 base at V and 3 bases at J, with 4 bases between the two ends. TCRdb re-called the 5' RACE reads with MiXCR, one entry per CDR3 protein. The sample contains nearly 25,000 distinct CDR3 sequences, over 7.5% of which appear only once. The clonotype was recovered from a male donor with early-stage non-small cell lung cancer. The gene calls are TRBV16 and TRBJ2-1; no clear D gene. The specimen was lung tumor tissue, collected at surgery. CDR3 protein: CASSQLDYNEQFF. For the CDR3, the DNA is TGTGCCAGCAGCCAATTAGACTACAATGAGCAGTTCTTC.